This is a list of T cell receptor beta chains from one sample in a study of blood T cell repertoires in COVID-19. Clones were sequenced by immunoSEQ multiplex PCR, and TCRdb holds only the in-frame ones, with some missing. Among some 190,000 clones, 75% to 90% were seen once, and the ten largest hold 2.5% to 3.5%. Sequenced: peripheral blood. Source of these receptors: a man in his fifties or sixties with acute or convalescent COVID-19. CDR3s include the opening cysteine and the closing phenylalanine or tryptophan. Fields, in order: CDR3 protein, V gene, J gene, clone size, CDR3 length. The size field is filled for only some rows; it gives once, few, many or a size class.

CDR3aa: CASSIAGLSSYEQYF
v_gene: TRBV19
j_gene: TRBJ2-7
abundance: -
len: 15

CDR3aa: CASSHRTGAQGGANVLTF
v_gene: TRBV4-1
j_gene: TRBJ2-6
abundance: -
len: 18

CDR3aa: CASSGRTGVVDEQFF
v_gene: TRBV2
j_gene: TRBJ2-1
abundance: -
len: 15

CDR3aa: CASSDSALTGELFF
v_gene: TRBV6-4
j_gene: TRBJ2-2
abundance: -
len: 14

CDR3aa: CAVEQGNTIYF
v_gene: TRBV12-3/TRBV12-4
j_gene: TRBJ1-3
abundance: medium-sized
len: 11

CDR3aa: CASSQDSGPDNNSPLHF
v_gene: TRBV4-3
j_gene: TRBJ1-6
abundance: -
len: 17

CDR3aa: CASSLVLAGDLYEQYF
v_gene: TRBV5-4
j_gene: TRBJ2-7
abundance: once
len: 16

CDR3aa: CASLGPGKNIQYF
v_gene: TRBV12-3/TRBV12-4
j_gene: TRBJ2-4
abundance: -
len: 13

CDR3aa: CASSLSSDRRYIQYF
v_gene: TRBV27
j_gene: TRBJ2-4
abundance: -
len: 15

CDR3aa: CASSTVLGELFF
v_gene: TRBV6-2/TRBV6-3
j_gene: TRBJ2-2
abundance: -
len: 12

CDR3aa: CASSPGGAEEKLFF
v_gene: TRBV7-9
j_gene: TRBJ1-4
abundance: few
len: 14

CDR3aa: CASSFGGRGNEQFF
v_gene: TRBV7-2
j_gene: TRBJ2-1
abundance: once
len: 14

CDR3aa: CAISESKQKNTGELFF
v_gene: TRBV10-3
j_gene: TRBJ2-2
abundance: -
len: 16

CDR3aa: CASSFRQGQVTYEQYF
v_gene: TRBV28
j_gene: TRBJ2-7
abundance: -
len: 16

CDR3aa: CASSPLQGINEKLFF
v_gene: TRBV4-1
j_gene: TRBJ1-4
abundance: -
len: 15

CDR3aa: CASSQEGKAGGTGANVLTF
v_gene: TRBV4-3
j_gene: TRBJ2-6
abundance: few
len: 19

CDR3aa: CASSPPTTGGNQPQHF
v_gene: TRBV18
j_gene: TRBJ1-5
abundance: -
len: 16

CDR3aa: CASSRYSGVGLGGANVLTF
v_gene: TRBV7-9
j_gene: TRBJ2-6
abundance: once
len: 19

CDR3aa: CASSLGTGGGDEQFF
v_gene: TRBV5-1
j_gene: TRBJ2-1
abundance: -
len: 15

CDR3aa: CASRSDLQGKKLFF
v_gene: TRBV23-1
j_gene: TRBJ1-4
abundance: -
len: 14

CDR3aa: CASSYHGLAAGGELFF
v_gene: TRBV6-6
j_gene: TRBJ2-2
abundance: once
len: 16

CDR3aa: CSVEDWGGTGEQYF
v_gene: TRBV29-1
j_gene: TRBJ2-7
abundance: -
len: 14

CDR3aa: CASSSTRAGEQFF
v_gene: TRBV11-2
j_gene: TRBJ2-1
abundance: -
len: 13

CDR3aa: CASSATPRGQETQYF
v_gene: TRBV7-9
j_gene: TRBJ2-5
abundance: once
len: 15

CDR3aa: CASSLGGTGGLVTQGGYTF
v_gene: TRBV5-4
j_gene: TRBJ1-2
abundance: -
len: 19

CDR3aa: CASSPDSASYNEQFF
v_gene: TRBV9
j_gene: TRBJ2-1
abundance: -
len: 15

CDR3aa: CASSEGDTNTGELFF
v_gene: TRBV28
j_gene: TRBJ2-2
abundance: few
len: 15

CDR3aa: CSVAPNRGLVAEQYF
v_gene: TRBV29-1
j_gene: TRBJ2-7
abundance: -
len: 15

CDR3aa: CSASPSTSLGYNEQFF
v_gene: TRBV20-1
j_gene: TRBJ2-1
abundance: -
len: 16

CDR3aa: CASSGGDYGYTF
v_gene: TRBV2
j_gene: TRBJ1-2
abundance: -
len: 12

CDR3aa: CASSYSGTSGTYEQYF
v_gene: TRBV6-5
j_gene: TRBJ2-7
abundance: once
len: 16

CDR3aa: CASSSSGGTGRGEQFF
v_gene: TRBV27
j_gene: TRBJ2-1
abundance: -
len: 16

CDR3aa: CAISESRDTGNNEQFF
v_gene: TRBV10-3
j_gene: TRBJ2-1
abundance: -
len: 16

CDR3aa: CASARGGLESSEQYF
v_gene: TRBV12-5
j_gene: TRBJ2-7
abundance: -
len: 15

CDR3aa: CASSRWAPQYEQYF
v_gene: TRBV25-1
j_gene: TRBJ2-7
abundance: -
len: 14

CDR3aa: CASTTSSGQETQYF
v_gene: TRBV27
j_gene: TRBJ2-5
abundance: -
len: 14

CDR3aa: CATRTESLNEKLFF
v_gene: TRBV28
j_gene: TRBJ1-4
abundance: -
len: 14

CDR3aa: CASSEPERESSDEQFF
v_gene: TRBV2
j_gene: TRBJ2-1
abundance: -
len: 16

CDR3aa: CASSLGGGSDEQYF
v_gene: TRBV11-2
j_gene: TRBJ2-7
abundance: -
len: 14

CDR3aa: CASTSWGQGALGEQYF
v_gene: TRBV3-1/TRBV3-2
j_gene: TRBJ2-7
abundance: once
len: 16

CDR3aa: CASSSPRGTEAFF
v_gene: TRBV12-3/TRBV12-4
j_gene: TRBJ1-1
abundance: -
len: 13

CDR3aa: CASSQVAGLNTEAFF
v_gene: TRBV4-2
j_gene: TRBJ1-1
abundance: -
len: 15

CDR3aa: CASSNEGGLRTDTQYF
v_gene: TRBV4-1
j_gene: TRBJ2-3
abundance: once
len: 16

CDR3aa: CASKKTGQRAQETQYF
v_gene: TRBV7-2
j_gene: TRBJ2-5
abundance: -
len: 16

CDR3aa: CATSRDGGMNTEAFF
v_gene: TRBV15
j_gene: TRBJ1-1
abundance: -
len: 15

CDR3aa: CAWSGQNRITEAFF
v_gene: TRBV30
j_gene: TRBJ1-1
abundance: -
len: 14

CDR3aa: CASSLTGASYNSPLHF
v_gene: TRBV14
j_gene: TRBJ1-6
abundance: few
len: 16

CDR3aa: CASSLTGGANQETQYF
v_gene: TRBV7-6
j_gene: TRBJ2-5
abundance: once
len: 16

CDR3aa: CAWDRGRFGYGYTF
v_gene: TRBV30
j_gene: TRBJ1-2
abundance: -
len: 14

CDR3aa: CATSGTEGSNTGELFF
v_gene: TRBV24-1
j_gene: TRBJ2-2
abundance: -
len: 16

CDR3aa: CASSQVREANTGELFF
v_gene: TRBV4-1
j_gene: TRBJ2-2
abundance: -
len: 16

CDR3aa: CASSFVSSYEQYF
v_gene: TRBV28
j_gene: TRBJ2-7
abundance: -
len: 13

CDR3aa: CASSQDDRGPLHF
v_gene: TRBV4-3
j_gene: TRBJ1-6
abundance: -
len: 13

CDR3aa: CASSSLRTSGINEQYF
v_gene: TRBV27
j_gene: TRBJ2-7
abundance: -
len: 16